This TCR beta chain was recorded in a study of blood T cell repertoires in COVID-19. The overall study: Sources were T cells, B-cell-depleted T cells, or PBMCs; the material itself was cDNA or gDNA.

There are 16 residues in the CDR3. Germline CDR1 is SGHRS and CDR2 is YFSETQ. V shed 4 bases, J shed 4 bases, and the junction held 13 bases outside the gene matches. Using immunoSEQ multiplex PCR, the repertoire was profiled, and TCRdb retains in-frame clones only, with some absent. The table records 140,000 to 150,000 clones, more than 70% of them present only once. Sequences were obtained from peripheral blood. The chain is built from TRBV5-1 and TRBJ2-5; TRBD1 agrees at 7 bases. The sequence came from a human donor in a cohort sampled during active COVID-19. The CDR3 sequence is CASSGGQALSGETQYF. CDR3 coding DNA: TGCGCCAGCAGCGGCGGACAGGCGTTGTCCGGAGAGACCCAGTACTTC.